This TCR beta chain was captured by sequencing in a study of T cell responses to AZD1222 COVID-19 vaccine (dated by TCRdb to the early 2020s). Some background on the complete study: TCR sequencing covered some 250 trial participants: approximately 200 given two doses of AZD1222 and 26 given two doses of MenACWY control vaccine. Trial participants were enrolled by age into subgroups of 18-55, 56-69 and 70-plus years, and about 150, 27 and 61 TCR-sequenced participants, respectively, were included in these subgroups.

Concerning this clone itself: What antigen it recognizes has not been identified. Per-base quality was not reported, and no clone a single base away is much larger than it.

General study outcomes and caveats: Because no day 14 peak-response samples were available, the repertoires could be characterized only after the peak T cell response. The vaccine-associated CD4 TCRs covered the entire spike protein, and the dominant responses fell in regions 160-218 and 743-854. Conclusions about previously exposed vaccinees are limited because only five to seven AZD1222 recipients were SARS-CoV-2 seropositive at baseline. Reportedly, almost half of the unique spike-specific TCRs recognized epitopes lying outside the regions that are mutated in the B.1.351 and B.1.1.7 variants. In the small 56-69-year group, the increase in depth fell short of significance, most likely because of low power. Participants were mostly white British and included more females than males, and it was suggested by the authors that clonal diversity may have been underestimated. Spike-specific TCR breadth and depth rose significantly after two AZD1222 doses compared with day 0 and with MenACWY recipients.

The CDR1 and CDR2 encoded by the germline V gene (reference sequence) are SEHNR and FQNEAQ. Inclusive of the bounding cysteine and phenylalanine, the CDR3 is 14 residues long. The entry retains the CDR3 DNA only, 42 bases that are in frame from base 1. Trimming accounts for 4 bases at V and 2 bases at J, while the number of junction bases matched to no gene is 1. The CDR3 regions of human TCRbeta chains were analyzed by immunosequencing. Per the source publication's procedure: Repertoire TCRs were checked for matches against a reference library of SARS-CoV-2-specific TCRs that had been generated using the MIRA antigen-specificity platform. Breadth meant the fraction of unique TCRs that were SARS-CoV-2-associated, whereas depth meant the fraction of total T cells that were SARS-CoV-2-associated. Using the MIRA data, each spike-specific TCR was assigned both to the spike region to which the TCR was reactive and to a CD4 or CD8 class. Log10-transformed breadth and depth values were compared by one-way ANOVA with Sidak's multiple comparisons tests. As stored in TCRdb, this immuneACCESS dataset retains in-frame rearrangements with V and J assigned. A fraction of the clones does not appear; measured against another copy, unresolved V genes explain less than half of the discrepancy, and the remainder lacks a known reason. The V and J calls and clone size were taken over from that table, and D and trimming were inferred from the DNA. For this sample the table gives some 250,000 clones, of which around 93% were detected only once. Less than 0.65% of the sample comes from the top ten.

What this sample's time point label stands for: about 28 days (+/-7) after the second vaccine dose. AZD1222 recipients with second doses at about 4 weeks or about 12 weeks were pooled, because spike-specific TCR depth and breadth did not differ between schedules. The vaccinee samples were drawn from two UK trials, COV001 and COV002, one of which was a single-blind randomized controlled phase 2/3 trial testing AZD1222 (ChAdOx1 nCoV-19) in healthy adults. For TCRbeta chain sequencing, PBMC samples from trial participants were taken at day 0 and at day 28 after the second dose. Recombination linked TRBV7-9 to TRBJ1-3, with TRBD1 identical over 8 junction bases. The source is an adult who received the AZD1222 COVID-19 vaccine. The sample consisted of peripheral blood, taken 28 days after the second AZD1222 dose. The CDR3 here reads CASSSTGAGNTIYF. DNA sequence: TGTGCCAGCAGCTCGACAGGGGCTGGAAACACCATATATTTT.